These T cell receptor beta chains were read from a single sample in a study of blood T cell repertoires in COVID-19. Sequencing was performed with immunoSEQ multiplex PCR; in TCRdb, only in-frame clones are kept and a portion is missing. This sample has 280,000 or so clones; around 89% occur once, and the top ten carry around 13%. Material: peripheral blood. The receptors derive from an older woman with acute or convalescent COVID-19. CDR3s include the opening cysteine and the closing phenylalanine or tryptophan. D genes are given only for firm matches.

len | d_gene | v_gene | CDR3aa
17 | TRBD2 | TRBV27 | CASSLAGGSISTDTQYF
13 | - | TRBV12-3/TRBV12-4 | CASSLSSNQPQHF
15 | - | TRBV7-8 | CASSLGRVIPGELFF
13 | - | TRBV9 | CASSVKGETRQFF
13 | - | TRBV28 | CASSTDIFHEQYF
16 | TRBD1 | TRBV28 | CASRSTGGLKYNEQFF
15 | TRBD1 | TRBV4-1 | CASSQFIGGADGYTF
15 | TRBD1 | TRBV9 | CASSAFWTGGNEQFF
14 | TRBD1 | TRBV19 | CASKRQGDNQPQHF
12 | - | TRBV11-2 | CASSSHYTEAFF
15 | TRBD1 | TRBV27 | CASSVQGVGFSPLHF
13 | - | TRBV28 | CASSLITNTEAFF
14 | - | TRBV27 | CASSPIQGDSPLHF
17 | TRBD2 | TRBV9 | CASSWTSGTSSTDTQYF
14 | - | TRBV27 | CASSLSGRTEKLFF
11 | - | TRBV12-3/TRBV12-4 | CASRFINTIYF
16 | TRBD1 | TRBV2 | CASSGGQVGYTDTQYF
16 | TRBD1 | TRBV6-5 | CASSFPDRDSNQPQHF
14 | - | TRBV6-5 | CASRRGTGSYEQYF
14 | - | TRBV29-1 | CSVVLVEGPGEQFF
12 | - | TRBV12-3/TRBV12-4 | CASSTRTQPQHF
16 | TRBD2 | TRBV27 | CASSLLAGARTGELFF
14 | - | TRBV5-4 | CASSLPAGRNEQYF
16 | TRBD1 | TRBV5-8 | CASRVARGHDYQPQHF
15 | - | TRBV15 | CATSSLDGGGTGYTF
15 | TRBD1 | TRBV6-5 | CASRRGGTGGSPLHF
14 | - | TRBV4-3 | CATVGTRGNEKLFF
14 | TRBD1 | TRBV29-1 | CSGIGTGGSYEQYF
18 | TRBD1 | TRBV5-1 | CASSTATGERNVFYGYTF
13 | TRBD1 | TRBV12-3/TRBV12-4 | CASSFTGAYGYTF
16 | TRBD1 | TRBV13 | CASSPGTGGASYGYTF
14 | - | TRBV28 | CASSHRDSNQPQHF
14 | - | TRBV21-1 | CASSRDRGPETQYF
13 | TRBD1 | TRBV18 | CASSTQGVTEAFF